This T cell receptor (beta chain) was documented in a study of CD4 T cells in relation to SARS-CoV-2 and coronaviruses. Background on the study: After around 10 days of antigen culture, PBMC TCR beta CDR3s were sequenced. The negative reference was HIV-1 Nef peptide pool or peptide-free culture. The restricting HLA molecule for shared crossreactive spike epitopes was mapped. Study results and caveats: No donor gave both pre-pandemic and post-infection samples.

Turning to this clone: Its matching antigen is unknown.

Unexposed donor CD4+ T cells date from about 2011-2018, before the COVID-19 pandemic. The cells were cultured for about ten days before CD4+ T cells were isolated. Assay: immunoSEQ multiplex PCR; the TCRdb copy retains only in-frame clones and omits some. This table has some 19,000 clones, 77% appearing once. This CDR3 has 14 amino acids. Looked up from germline, CDR1 is LGHNA and CDR2 is YSLEER. Trimming removed 0 bases from V and 9 bases from J, with 14 bases in between. The source of this sequence is a human donor in good health. The chain carries TRBV4-3 and TRBJ1-1; no firm D call. The specimen sequenced was CD4+ T cells from PBMCs, cultured in vitro. CDR3 in amino acids: CASSQEVRVGKAFF. The CDR3 DNA sequence: TGCGCCAGCAGCCAAGAGGTAAGGGTCGGTAAAGCTTTCTTT.